This is a list of T cell receptor beta chains from one sample in a study of T cell responses to AZD1222 COVID-19 vaccine. Method: immunoSEQ multiplex PCR; TCRdb's copy keeps in-frame clones and lacks some. The table has 150,000 or so clones, about 91% seen once. Specimen: peripheral blood, collected on day 0 of AZD1222 vaccination. The source of these receptors is an adult in good health. The CDR3 runs from the conserved cysteine through the conserved F or W. D genes are given only for firm matches. Size values are once, few and many counts, or a class for expanded clones, and some rows have none.

TRBJ2-2	-	-	TRBV7-9	CASSLGNYGELFF	TGTGCCAGCAGCTTAGGGAATTACGGGGAGCTGTTTTTT
TRBJ2-2	-	once	TRBV6-2/TRBV6-3	CASSYRGAKRTGELFF	TGTGCCAGCAGTTACCGGGGGGCTAAGCGGACCGGGGAGCTGTTTTTT
TRBJ1-5	-	-	TRBV28	CASSLDWRSNQPQHF	TGTGCCAGCAGTTTAGATTGGAGGAGCAATCAGCCCCAGCATTTT
TRBJ2-2	-	-	TRBV9	CASSVGGTGELFF	TGTGCCAGCAGCGTAGGGGGGACCGGGGAGCTGTTTTTT
TRBJ2-1	TRBD1	-	TRBV9	CASSVGQSSYNEQFF	TGTGCCAGCAGCGTGGGACAGAGCTCCTACAATGAGCAGTTCTTC
TRBJ2-5	TRBD1	once	TRBV7-8	CASSLDTGGYQETQYF	TGTGCCAGCAGCTTAGATACAGGGGGGTACCAAGAGACCCAGTACTTC
TRBJ2-7	TRBD2	-	TRBV7-8	CASSREGTSREQYF	TGTGCCAGCAGCCGAGAGGGGACTAGCCGCGAGCAGTACTTC
TRBJ1-5	-	once	TRBV28	CASSHGGALGEAQHF	TGTGCCAGCAGTCATGGGGGGGCGCTCGGGGAGGCCCAGCATTTT
TRBJ2-1	-	-	TRBV9	CASSVGWGASSSYNEQFF	TGTGCCAGCAGCGTAGGGTGGGGAGCGTCGAGCTCCTACAATGAGCAGTTCTTC
TRBJ1-5	-	-	TRBV28	CASSLNPGQSRNQPQHF	TGTGCCAGCAGCCTTAACCCCGGACAGTCCCGCAATCAGCCCCAGCATTTT
TRBJ2-3	TRBD2	-	TRBV29-1	CSVERGGDTQYF	TGCAGCGTTGAGCGGGGGGGAGATACGCAGTATTTT
TRBJ1-5	-	-	TRBV10-3	CAISGSGTQPQHF	TGTGCCATCAGTGGCAGCGGAACTCAGCCCCAGCATTTT
TRBJ2-5	-	-	TRBV6-2/TRBV6-3	CASSLGRIETQYF	TGTGCCAGCAGCCTAGGACGGATTGAGACCCAGTACTTC
TRBJ1-4	-	-	TRBV28	CASSSGSGLNEKLFF	TGTGCCAGCAGTTCCGGAAGTGGGCTTAATGAAAAACTGTTTTTT
TRBJ2-7	-	many	TRBV7-2	CASTVGGLALYEQYF	TGTGCCAGCACTGTGGGGGGGCTAGCCCTCTACGAGCAGTACTTC
TRBJ1-3	-	-	TRBV19	CASSQGSGNTIYF	TGTGCCAGTTCACAGGGCTCTGGAAACACCATATATTTT
TRBJ1-5	-	once	TRBV19	CASSIGVSVSNQPQHF	TGTGCCAGTAGTATAGGGGTATCAGTGAGCAATCAGCCCCAGCATTTT
TRBJ1-5	TRBD1	-	TRBV7-2	CASSATPGQGAISNQPQHF	TGTGCCAGCAGCGCGACGCCCGGACAGGGGGCGATTAGCAATCAGCCCCAGCATTTT
TRBJ1-3	-	once	TRBV18	CASSPLEAAGYSGNTIYF	TGTGCCAGCTCACCCCTCGAGGCAGCCGGCTACTCTGGAAACACCATATATTTT
TRBJ1-2	TRBD1	-	TRBV6-2/TRBV6-3	CASSYSRDRGSYGYTF	TGTGCCAGCAGTTACAGCCGGGACAGAGGGTCCTATGGCTACACCTTC
TRBJ2-7	-	few	TRBV11-3	CASSSNPGYEQYF	TGTGCCAGCAGCTCCAACCCTGGCTACGAGCAGTACTTC
TRBJ2-1	TRBD2	-	TRBV9	CASSVSSGGYNEQFF	TGTGCCAGCAGCGTATCCAGCGGGGGATACAATGAGCAGTTCTTC
TRBJ1-1	-	-	TRBV3-1/TRBV3-2	CASSRWGAGTEAFF	TGTGCCAGCAGTAGGTGGGGGGCGGGCACTGAAGCTTTCTTT
TRBJ2-7	-	-	TRBV6-5	CAIRRYRDEQYF	TGTGCCATCCGGCGGTATCGGGACGAGCAGTACTTC
TRBJ1-3	-	-	TRBV9	CASSVTDSGNTIYF	TGTGCCAGCAGCGTGACGGACTCTGGAAACACCATATATTTT
TRBJ2-1	-	-	TRBV7-9	CASSLDGGSYNEQFF	TGTGCCAGCAGCTTAGATGGGGGCTCCTACAATGAGCAGTTCTTC
TRBJ2-5	-	-	TRBV7-3	CASSLGQPGQETQYF	TGTGCCAGCAGCTTAGGGCAGCCTGGACAAGAGACCCAGTACTTC
TRBJ2-1	-	-	TRBV5-1	CASSSFPSRLSTGNEQFF	TGCGCCAGCAGCAGCTTTCCCAGCCGCCTATCAACGGGCAATGAGCAGTTCTTC
TRBJ1-4	-	-	TRBV27	CASSFIPGNEKLFF	TGTGCCAGCAGTTTTATCCCGGGTAATGAAAAACTGTTTTTT
TRBJ2-1	-	-	TRBV5-6	CASSFYRGGSYNEQFF	TGTGCCAGCAGCTTCTACAGGGGAGGCTCCTACAATGAGCAGTTCTTC
TRBJ2-7	-	-	TRBV4-3	CASSQDLTGFPGEQYF	TGCGCCAGCAGCCAAGACCTTACAGGGTTTCCAGGAGAGCAGTACTTC
TRBJ2-3	-	-	TRBV11-3	CASSLISLNTDTQYF	TGTGCCAGCAGCTTGATCTCATTAAACACAGATACGCAGTATTTT
TRBJ2-4	-	-	TRBV28	CASSFGGNIQYF	TGTGCCAGCAGTTTTGGGGGGAACATTCAGTACTTC
TRBJ2-1	-	-	TRBV7-3	CASSLTTSSYNEQFF	TGTGCCAGCAGCTTAACGACTAGCTCCTACAATGAGCAGTTCTTC
TRBJ2-1	TRBD2	-	TRBV19	CATSGSSLYEQFF	TGTGCCACTAGCGGGAGTAGCCTTTATGAGCAGTTCTTC
TRBJ2-7	-	-	TRBV27	CASSRSLSSYEQYF	TGTGCCAGCAGCCGAAGCTTAAGCTCCTACGAGCAGTACTTC
TRBJ1-5	-	-	TRBV19	CATGRGAVPQHF	TGTGCCACCGGGCGGGGGGCAGTACCCCAGCATTTT
TRBJ1-5	-	-	TRBV7-9	CASSTAGSNQPQHF	TGTGCCAGCAGCACAGCAGGCTCCAATCAGCCCCAGCATTTT
TRBJ2-1	TRBD2	-	TRBV6-2/TRBV6-3	CASSLSGNTYNEQFF	TGTGCCAGCAGCCTTAGCGGGAACACTTACAATGAGCAGTTCTTC
TRBJ1-5	TRBD1	-	TRBV10-3	CAIRDGQGNQPQHF	TGTGCCATCAGAGACGGACAGGGCAATCAGCCCCAGCATTTT
TRBJ2-2	-	-	TRBV4-3	CASSQDGVLGANTGELFF	TGCGCCAGCAGCCAAGACGGCGTTCTGGGGGCGAACACCGGGGAGCTGTTTTTT
TRBJ2-4	-	-	TRBV3-1/TRBV3-2	CASSQRRMRNIQYF	TGTGCCAGCAGCCAAAGAAGGATGAGGAACATTCAGTACTTC
TRBJ2-3	-	-	TRBV5-1	CASSLDRVGTDTQYF	TGCGCCAGCAGCTTGGATAGGGTAGGCACAGATACGCAGTATTTT
TRBJ1-1	-	few	TRBV11-3	CASSLDDRANTEAFF	TGTGCCAGCAGCTTAGATGATCGGGCGAACACTGAAGCTTTCTTT
TRBJ1-1	TRBD1	-	TRBV5-5	CASSPRRDRGTTNTEAFF	TGTGCCAGCAGCCCCAGACGGGACAGGGGGACTACGAACACTGAAGCTTTCTTT
TRBJ1-1	TRBD1	-	TRBV4-1	CASSQDGTVNTEAFF	TGCGCCAGCAGCCAAGATGGGACAGTGAACACTGAAGCTTTCTTT
TRBJ2-3	-	-	TRBV19	CASSTQTGGTDTQYF	TGTGCCAGTAGTACGCAGACCGGGGGCACAGATACGCAGTATTTT
TRBJ2-2	TRBD1	-	TRBV5-1	CASSSRTGSTGELFF	TGCGCCAGCAGCTCAAGGACAGGGAGTACCGGGGAGCTGTTTTTT
TRBJ1-1	-	once	TRBV12-3/TRBV12-4	CASSRTSNTEAFF	TGTGCCAGCTCTAGGACCTCTAACACTGAAGCTTTCTTT
TRBJ1-2	-	-	TRBV7-8	CASSAGQKANYGYTF	TGTGCCAGCAGCGCTGGACAGAAAGCTAACTATGGCTACACCTTC
TRBJ2-7	-	-	TRBV7-2	CASSLIGGGQTEQYF	TGTGCCAGCAGCTTAATAGGGGGAGGCCAGACGGAGCAGTACTTC
TRBJ2-1	-	-	TRBV6-1	CASTEIGATGWNEQFF	TGTGCCAGCACTGAAATCGGGGCCACCGGGTGGAATGAGCAGTTCTTC